This TCR beta chain was sequenced for a study of CD8 T cells in Susac syndrome. With random hexamers, 0.5 to 1 ug RNA was reverse transcribed. Multiplex immunoSEQ PCR targeted 54 Vbeta and 13 Jbeta TCR beta segments. Via MiXCR, TCRdb re-called the immunoSEQ multiplex PCR reads, giving one row per CDR3 protein. The table has more than 65,000 distinct CDR3 sequences, 85% to 95% seen once. Negative magnetic isolation gave CD8+ and CD4+ cells; FACS enriched CD8+ TEMRA. The origin of this receptor is a human donor in good health. Input material: CD8+ T cells from PBMCs.

The CDR3 here is CASSLTWDYEYQGAQYF. The CDR3 nucleotides are TGTGCCAGCAGCTTAACGTGGGACTATGAATATCAAGGGGCCCAGTACTTC. The chain recombines TRBV7-9 with TRBJ2-5; 7 nucleotides match TRBD2. The germline CDR1 and CDR2 sequences are SEHNR and FQNEAQ (reference sequence). The CDR3 contains 17 residues. V dropped 2 bases and J dropped 9; count of bases not matched to a gene: 18.